One and the same sample provided the 30 T cell receptor beta chains below, sequenced in a study of human T cells and chemical hapten exposure. TCRdb passed the RACE reads through MiXCR, listing each CDR3 protein once. The sample shows about 71,000 distinct CDR3 sequences, approximately 9.4% of them seen only once. The time point is: patch test 1, 2 weeks after DPC sensitization. As for treatment: therapeutic diphenylcyclopropenone sensitization with weekly scalp DPC. The material was whole blood, obtained in connection with sensitization to the hapten diphenylcyclopropenone (DPC). Source of these receptors: a middle-aged woman with alopecia areata. Some clones in this sample may be carry-over from other donors' samples.

This clonotype has at least ten counts. The rearrangement links TRBV19 to TRBJ2-3; D is perhaps TRBD1 or TRBD2 (5 bases each). There are 15 residues in the CDR3. The germline V gene encodes CDR1 LNHDA and CDR2 SQIVND (reference sequence). The V end was cut by 0 bases, the J end by 10 bases, with 17 bases between. CDR3 bases: TGTGCCAGTAGTATAGAAGCTACGGGACGTCCCCCGCAGTATTTT. Translating gives CASSIEATGRPPQYF.

The rearrangement uses TRBV12-3 or TRBV12-4 and TRBJ1-1, with no clear D. The CDR3 has 13 residues. Between the trimmed V and J ends, which lost 2 bases and 1 base, there was a span of 5 bases. The CDR3 loop reads CASSLLRNTEAFF. The CDR3 DNA reads as TGTGCCAGCAGTTTACTCAGGAACACTGAAGCTTTCTTT.

This clonotype came up many times. The rearrangement links TRBV4-3 to TRBJ2-7, with TRBD1 matching 7 bases. CDR1 and CDR2 (germline): LGHNA, YSLEER. This CDR3 comprises 16 residues. The junction had 9 bases not matched to a gene; V was cut back by 0 bases and J by 4 bases. This CDR3 is CASSQDHGTVVYEQYF. Written as DNA, the CDR3 is TGCGCCAGCAGCCAAGATCATGGGACAGTCGTGTACGAGCAGTACTTC.

This clonotype was found many times. One end of the junction fails to match germline, which may point to a read error. The gene calls are TRBV3-1 and TRBJ2-5; TRBD2 matches 8 bases. CDR3 length: 13 residues. Germline CDR1 LGHDT, CDR2 YNNKEL (reference sequence). The CDR3 bases are TGTCCCAGCAGCCCGGGACTAGACGGGACCCAGTACTTC. This translates into CPSSPGLDGTQYF.

This clonotype was picked up many times. This chain links TRBV7-6 with TRBJ1-4, with D maybe TRBD1 (5 bases). V lost 4 bases and J 5 bases, leaving 14 bases between the germline ends. The CDR3 extends over 15 amino acids. Per the germline V gene, CDR1 is SGHVS and CDR2 is FNYEAQ. The CDR3 sequence is CASSYRDGRNEKLFF. CDR3 in DNA: TGTGCCAGCAGCTACCGGGACGGACGCAATGAAAAACTGTTTTTT.

The rearrangement links TRBV7-6 to TRBJ1-3; 11 positions agree with TRBD1. V lost 7 bases and J lost 1; bases outside the gene matches: 6. Germline V gene data show CDR1 as SGHVS and CDR2 as FNYEAQ. There are 16 residues in the CDR3. CDR3 nucleotides: TGTGCCAGCACCCAAGGACAGGGGGCTTCTGGAAACACCATATATTTT. It codes for CASTQGQGASGNTIYF.

This clonotype was observed many times. The J gene is TRBJ2-1, the V gene TRBV7-2; D unresolved. The CDR3 consists of 13 residues. The germline V gene encodes CDR1 SGHTA and CDR2 FQGNSA. V was pared by 8 bases and J by 5 bases, with 13 bases between. The CDR3 loop is CASRLDVNNEQFF. CDR3 coding DNA: TGTGCCAGCCGACTTGACGTTAACAATGAGCAGTTCTTC.

This clonotype was counted ten times or more. The chain employs TRBV20-1 and TRBJ1-5, with D perhaps TRBD1 (5 bases). Per germline, CDR1 DFQATT and CDR2 SNEGSKA (reference sequence). This CDR3 is 13 amino acids long. The V end was cut by 6 bases, the J end by 7 bases, with 16 bases between. The CDR3 here is CSAPPRADQPQHF. CDR3 nucleotides: TGCAGTGCCCCCCCCAGGGCAGACCAGCCCCAGCATTTT.

The table lists this clonotype with many counts. DNA for the CDR3: TGTGCCAGCAGCTTAGACCTACGGAGGTGGCAGTACTTC. Protein sequence: CASSLDLRRWQYF. V is TRBV11-2 and J is TRBJ2-7; the D gene is possibly TRBD2 (5 bases). Germline V lookup: CDR1 SGHAT, CDR2 FQNNGV. The V end lost 0 bases, the J end lost 9 bases, and 12 bases lay between the germline ends. This CDR3 comprises 13 residues.

The chain recombines TRBV12-3 or TRBV12-4 with TRBJ1-3, with D tentatively TRBD1 (6 bases). The V gene lost 8 bases and the J gene lost 8 bases, with 10 bases spanning the gap. The CDR3 runs 11 residues. CDR3 nucleotides: TGTGCCAGCCCCAGGGGAGACACCATATATTTT. Its protein product is CASPRGDTIYF.

This clonotype was seen repeatedly, ten times or more. This chain joins TRBV10-3 and TRBJ1-1; 7 bases align to TRBD1. The CDR3 runs to 16 residues. After removal of 5 bases from V and 1 base from J, the junction contained 10 bases not matched to a gene. The germline V gene encodes CDR1 ENHRY and CDR2 SYGVKD. The CDR3 sequence is CAISPRDRGGNTEAFF. CDR3 coding DNA: TGTGCCATCAGTCCGCGGGACAGAGGCGGGAACACTGAAGCTTTCTTT.

This clonotype was counted only a few times. The gene calls are TRBV7-2 and TRBJ1-2; TRBD1 might be the D (6 bases). The CDR3 has 14 amino acids. Trimming removed 1 base at V and 8 bases at J, with 14 bases between. Germline assignment: CDR1 SGHTA and CDR2 FQGNSA. DNA for the CDR3: TGTGCCAGCAGCTTAGGGCAGGGGATCGGCGGCTACACCTTC. It yields the protein CASSLGQGIGGYTF.

The J gene is TRBJ2-2, the V gene TRBV27, with unresolved D. With 4 bases removed from V and 7 bases from J, the gap between germline ends came to 19 bases. CDR1 MNHEY and CDR2 SMNVEV come from the germline V gene (reference sequence). The CDR3 totals 16 residues. The CDR3 reads CASSYEFGGRRGELFF. Written as DNA, the CDR3 is TGTGCCAGCAGTTACGAATTTGGTGGGCGGCGCGGGGAGCTGTTTTTT.

The J gene is TRBJ2-7, the V gene TRBV12-3 or TRBV12-4; D possibly uses TRBD1 or TRBD2 (5 bases each). The length of the CDR3 is 16 residues. Deletions cut 5 bases from V and 1 base from J, with 18 bases between. The CDR3 reads CASSPPGQVGSYEQYF. CDR3 sequence (DNA): TGTGCCAGCAGTCCCCCGGGGCAGGTGGGGTCCTACGAGCAGTACTTC.

There are many counts of this clonotype. The rearrangement uses TRBV30 and TRBJ2-7; 10 bases are a match to TRBD1. The length of the CDR3 is 15 residues. Trimming removed 4 bases from V and 7 bases from J; junction bases left unmatched: 13. Germline CDR1 reads GTSNPN; CDR2 reads SVGIG (reference sequence). In DNA, the CDR3 is TGTGCCTGGAACGAAGTCGGACAGGGGGGGAGGGAGCAGTACTTC. Protein product: CAWNEVGQGGREQYF.

Comment on this clonotype: This may be a read error, as it is one base from a much larger clone. The chain has TRBV29-1 and TRBJ2-3; 11 bases agree with TRBD2. V trimming: 8 bases; J trimming: 7 bases; junction bases outside the gene matches: 8. This CDR3 is 13 amino acids long. CDR1 is SQVTM and CDR2 is ANQGSEA in the germline V gene. The CDR3 nucleotides read TGCAGCACGACTAGCGGGGAGGCAAATACGCAGTATTTT. Translating gives CSTTSGEANTQYF.

In its sample, this clonotype was seen many times. The rearrangement links TRBV29-1 to TRBJ2-3; possibly TRBD1 for D (7 bases). Germline V gene data show CDR1 as SQVTM and CDR2 as ANQGSEA. V lost 7 bases, J lost 3 bases, and 17 bases lay in between. This CDR3 spans 14 amino acids. The CDR3 DNA sequence: TGCAGCGGGTCCAGGGGGGAAGTGACAGATACGCAGTATTTT. Translated, it gives CSGSRGEVTDTQYF.

The chain carries TRBV7-9 and TRBJ1-2; TRBD1 matches at 7 bases. V gave up 5 bases and J gave up 3 bases; unmatched junction bases: 12. In germline, CDR1 is SEHNR, CDR2 FQNEAQ (reference sequence). The CDR3 length is 16 residues. CDR3 bases: TGTGCCAGCAGCCCCCTCTCGGGACAGCATCACTATGGCTACACCTTC. It codes for CASSPLSGQHHYGYTF.

In this sample, this clonotype turned up many times. The rearrangement uses TRBV14 and TRBJ2-3; 9 bases agree with TRBD2. Germline trimming cut 3 bases from V and 2 bases from J; bases unmatched to any gene: 3. Germline V gene lookup returns CDR1 SGHDN and CDR2 FVKESK. This CDR3 comprises 15 residues. The CDR3 bases are TGTGCCAGCAGCCAGCGGGGGGGCCCCACAGATACGCAGTATTTT. Residues: CASSQRGGPTDTQYF. Drawing the rest from reference TRBV14 and TRBJ2-3, the complete variable domain is EAGVTQFPSHSVIEKGQTVTLRCDPISGHDNLYWYRRVMGKEIKFLLHFVKESKQDESGMPNNRFLAERTGGTYSTLKVQPAELEDSGVYFCASSQRGGPTDTQYFGPGTRLTVL.

This clonotype was seen only a few times. The chain uses TRBV11-3 and TRBJ2-3; 9 bases are shared with TRBD2. Germline CDR1 is SGHNT and CDR2 is YENEEA. The trim removed 5 bases at V and 6 bases at J, leaving 9 bases unmatched. The CDR3 spans 15 residues. The CDR3: CASSRRGGIGDTQYF. As DNA, the CDR3 is TGTGCCAGCAGCAGGCGGGGGGGCATTGGCGATACGCAGTATTTT.

This clonotype was seen once. One base away lies a much larger clone, so this may be a sequencing read error. The rearrangement uses TRBV30 and TRBJ1-6; a possible D gene is TRBD1 (5 bases). The CDR3 extends over 18 amino acids. From germline, CDR1 is GTSNPN and CDR2 SVGIG (reference sequence). The V end was cut by 2 bases, the J end by 0 bases, with 17 bases between. The CDR3 is CAWSLDMGLPSYNSPLHF. The CDR3 nucleotides read TGTGCCTGGAGTCTGGACATGGGGCTTCCCTCCTATAATTCACCCCTCCACTTT.

This clonotype was seen repeatedly, ten times or more. The chain employs TRBV4-3 and TRBJ1-6; TRBD1 is a possible D gene (5 bases). Germline V lookup: CDR1 LGHNA, CDR2 YSLEER. V lost 4 bases to trimming and J lost 5 bases, with 9 bases between them. The CDR3 runs 14 residues. In nucleotides, the CDR3 is TGCGCCAGCAGCCTTCAGGGAAATAATTCACCCCTCCACTTT. This encodes CASSLQGNNSPLHF.

In its sample, this clonotype was seen a few times. V is TRBV5-1 and J is TRBJ2-1; 11 positions match TRBD2. Germline-derived CDR1 and CDR2 are SGHRS and YFSETQ. J was trimmed by 0 bases and V by 5 bases; bases with no gene match: 10. The CDR3 extends over 18 amino acids. CDR3 DNA sequence: TGCGCCAGCAGACTAACCCTACTAGCGGGGGACTCCTACAATGAGCAGTTCTTC. Its protein product is CASRLTLLAGDSYNEQFF.

V and J are TRBV7-3 and TRBJ2-3, with TRBD1 matching 8 bases. The CDR3 has 15 amino acids. Germline V gene data show CDR1 as SGHTA and CDR2 as FQGTGA. V gave up 7 bases and J gave up 0 bases; unmatched junction bases: 6. CDR3 bases: TGTGCCAGCACCCCGGGACAGGCTAGCACAGATACGCAGTATTTT. It translates to CASTPGQASTDTQYF.

J is TRBJ2-7 and V is TRBV6-2 or TRBV6-3, with D possibly matching TRBD2 (5 bases). This CDR3 spans 15 amino acids. Germline V lookup: CDR1 MNHEY, CDR2 SVGEGT. Trimming shortened V by 6 bases and J by 0 bases, and 15 bases separated the two germline ends. CDR3 coding DNA: TGTGCCAGCAGCCGGACTTTATCAAGCTCCTACGAGCAGTACTTC. Translating it yields CASSRTLSSSYEQYF.

This clonotype has at least ten counts. The chain uses TRBV7-2 and TRBJ2-7; the D gene could be TRBD1 or TRBD2 (5 bases each). Trimming took 4 bases from V and 3 from J, leaving 10 bases between them. The length of the CDR3 is 13 residues. Germline V gene sequence: CDR1 SGHTA, CDR2 FQGNSA. This CDR3 is CASSSDGGYEQYF. For the CDR3, the DNA is TGTGCCAGCAGCTCCGATGGGGGCTACGAGCAGTACTTC.

The rearrangement links TRBV24-1 to TRBJ2-2, with TRBD2 as a possible D gene (5 bases). Germline values: CDR1 KGHDR, CDR2 SFDVKD. This CDR3 has 15 residues. V lost 7 bases and J lost 0, with 11 bases in between. The DNA for the CDR3 is TGTGCCACCAGCCCCGCCGGGACGAACACCGGGGAGCTGTTTTTT. This translates into CATSPAGTNTGELFF.

The gene calls are TRBV6-2 or TRBV6-3 and TRBJ2-3; D gene uncertain. V gave up 5 bases and J gave up 3 bases, with 6 bases separating them. The CDR3 is 12 residues long. Germline CDR1 and CDR2: MNHEY and SVGEGT. The CDR3 DNA reads TGTGCCAGCAGTGCGACTACAGATACGCAGTATTTT. Translation gives CASSATTDTQYF.

This clonotype was recorded many times. The genes are TRBV12-3 or TRBV12-4 and TRBJ1-1; 9 bases match TRBD1. The length of the CDR3 is 15 residues. Unmatched junction bases numbered 9, after V lost 7 bases and J lost 3 bases. The CDR3 reads CASNTGTGLYTEAFF. CDR3 DNA: TGTGCCAGCAACACCGGGACAGGGTTGTACACTGAAGCTTTCTTT.

This clonotype was detected ten times or more. The chain joins TRBV5-1 to TRBJ2-1; 13 bases agree with TRBD2. Germline CDR1 and CDR2: SGHRS and YFSETQ. V gave up 4 bases and J gave up 0 bases; unmatched junction bases: 7. The CDR3 sequence is 18 residues long. CDR3 sequence reads: CASSGLAGDLPSYNEQFF. CDR3 nucleotides: TGCGCCAGCAGCGGACTAGCGGGGGACCTACCCTCCTACAATGAGCAGTTCTTC.